This T cell receptor (beta chain) stems from a study of blood T cell repertoires in COVID-19. TCRdb keeps only in-frame clones here, not all; method: immunoSEQ multiplex PCR. The table has roughly 130,000 clones, 80% to 90% seen once; the top ten hold 3.6%. The V end lost 2 bases, the J end lost 5 bases, and 11 bases lay between the germline ends. Germline-derived CDR1 and CDR2 are SGHRS and YFSETQ. The CDR3 consists of 14 residues. V gene TRBV5-1 combines with J gene TRBJ1-5; D remains unclear. The sample was peripheral blood. The receptor comes from an older woman with acute or convalescent COVID-19. CDR3 coding DNA: TGCGCCAGCAGCTTTGGAACAGAAGATCAGCCCCAGCATTTT. Its protein is CASSFGTEDQPQHF.